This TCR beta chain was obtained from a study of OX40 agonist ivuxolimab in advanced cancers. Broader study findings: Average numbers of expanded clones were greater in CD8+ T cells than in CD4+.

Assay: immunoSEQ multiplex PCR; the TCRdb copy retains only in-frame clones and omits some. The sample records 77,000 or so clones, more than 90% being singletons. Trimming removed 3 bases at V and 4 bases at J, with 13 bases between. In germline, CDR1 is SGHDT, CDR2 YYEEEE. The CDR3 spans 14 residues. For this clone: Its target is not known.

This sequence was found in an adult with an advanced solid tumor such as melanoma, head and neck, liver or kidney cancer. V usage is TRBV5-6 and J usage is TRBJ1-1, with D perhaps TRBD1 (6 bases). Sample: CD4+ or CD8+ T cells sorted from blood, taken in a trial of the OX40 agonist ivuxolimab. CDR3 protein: CASSSYRVPTEAFF. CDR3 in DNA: TGTGCCAGCAGCTCTTACAGGGTCCCCACTGAAGCTTTCTTT. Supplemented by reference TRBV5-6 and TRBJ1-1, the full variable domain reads DAGVTQSPTHLIKTRGQQVTLRCSPKSGHDTVSWYQQALGQGPQFIFQYYEEEERQRGNFPDRFSGHQFPNYSSELNVNALLLGDSALYLCASSSYRVPTEAFFGQGTRLTVV.